What follows are 30 T cell receptor beta chains derived from one specimen sequenced in a study of long-term antiretroviral therapy in people with HIV. Version v3.0 of the immunoSEQ assay was performed at survey level. The data were produced by immunoSEQ multiplex PCR, yet TCRdb's version contains in-frame clones alone and is incomplete. The table shows just over 20,000 clones, with roughly 79% occurring only once. The input for sequencing was unsorted PBMCs, taken 0.5 years after starting antiretroviral therapy. All receptors derive from a man younger than 35 with HIV.

This clone was recorded a few times. This chain connects TRBV19 to TRBJ1-1, with 9 bases identical to TRBD1. V was clipped by 4 bases and J by 3 bases; unmatched bases: 9. Germline CDR1 and CDR2: LNHDA and SQIVND (reference sequence). The CDR3 consists of 16 residues. In DNA, the CDR3 is TGTGCCAGTAGTAAAGGACTCACAGGGGGCGACACTGAAGCTTTCTTT. Amino acids: CASSKGLTGGDTEAFF.

This clone was picked up one time. V is TRBV6-6 and J is TRBJ2-2; TRBD1 matches 7 bases. The length of the CDR3 is 15 residues. CDR1 is MNHNY and CDR2 is SVGAGI in the germline V gene (reference sequence). The trim removed 4 bases at V and 2 bases at J, leaving 4 bases unmatched. The CDR3 region is CASSLGQYNTGELFF. CDR3 DNA: TGTGCCAGCAGTTTGGGACAGTATAACACCGGGGAGCTGTTTTTT.

Points on this clone: Other DNA sequences in the same sample also yield this CDR3. The V call is TRBV9, the J call TRBJ1-5; D is unclear. Looked up from germline, CDR1 is SGDLS and CDR2 is YYNGEE. The CDR3 covers 15 residues. Trimming took off 0 bases at V and 0 bases at J, with 7 bases between the two ends. Here the CDR3 reads CASSVGQNSNQPQHF. CDR3 nucleotide sequence: TGTGCCAGCAGCGTAGGTCAGAATAGCAATCAGCCCCAGCATTTT.

The chain joins TRBV28 to TRBJ2-3, with D perhaps TRBD2 (6 bases). Germline-derived CDR1 and CDR2 are MDHEN and SYDVKM. The CDR3 is made up of 15 amino acids. V was shortened by 3 bases and J by 1 base, with 11 bases between the two germline ends. CDR3 amino acids: CASSFGGRGTDTQYF. The CDR3 DNA reads as TGTGCCAGCAGTTTCGGGGGACGAGGCACAGATACGCAGTATTTT.

The CDR3 loop is CASSELAGGPGELFF. CDR3 DNA: TGTGCCAGCAGTGAACTAGCGGGGGGGCCCGGGGAGCTGTTTTTT. The chain recombines TRBV6-1 with TRBJ2-2; 12 bases map to TRBD2. The length of the CDR3 is 15 residues. Looked up from germline, CDR1 is MNHNS and CDR2 is SASEGT. V dropped 2 bases and J dropped 6; count of bases not matched to a gene: 1.

V is TRBV4-2 and J is TRBJ1-3; D perhaps matches TRBD1 (5 bases). Trimming took off 1 base at V and 3 bases at J, with 16 bases between the two ends. Germline lookup yields CDR1 LGHNA and CDR2 YNFKEQ. The CDR3 has 17 amino acids. CDR3 loop: CASSQGQGGSGGNTIYF. The CDR3 DNA reads TGTGCCAGCAGCCAAGGTCAGGGAGGATCTGGTGGAAACACCATATATTTT.

The V call is TRBV23-1, the J call TRBJ2-2, with D perhaps given as TRBD1 or TRBD2 (5 bases each). Being an ORF, TRBV23-1 has a function that is uncertain. V was shortened by 10 bases and J by 1 base, with 16 bases between the two germline ends. This CDR3 contains 15 residues. The DNA of the CDR3 is TGCGCCACGACTAAGAGAGACAGGAACACCGGGGAGCTGTTTTTT. It encodes CATTKRDRNTGELFF.

The rearrangement links TRBV18 to TRBJ1-1; D is ambiguous. This CDR3 comprises 13 residues. Per germline, CDR1 KGHSH and CDR2 LQKENI. V shed 1 base and J shed 7 bases, with 10 bases lying between them. CDR3 protein: CASSPQLSGEAFF. The DNA of the CDR3 is TGTGCCAGCTCACCACAACTATCAGGTGAAGCTTTCTTT.

The rearrangement uses TRBV4-1 and TRBJ1-2; D gene ambiguous. The CDR3 runs 14 residues. The ends were cut back, 0 bases at V and 4 bases at J, with 9 bases in the middle. The V gene's germline CDR1 is MGHRA and CDR2 YSYEKL. The CDR3 DNA reads as TGCGCCAGCAGCCAAGATCTCTCCGGCTATGGCTACACCTTC. Residues: CASSQDLSGYGYTF.

This chain links TRBV6-6 with TRBJ2-1; a possible D gene is TRBD2 (6 bases). V was cut by 4 bases and J by 13 bases, with 14 bases left in between. The CDR3 is 12 residues long. CDR1 MNHNY and CDR2 SVGAGI come from the germline V gene (reference sequence). CDR3 amino acids: CASSFDRGFQFF. In DNA form, the CDR3 reads TGTGCCAGCAGTTTCGACCGGGGGTTTCAGTTCTTC.

This clone was counted a single time. This chain links TRBV15 with TRBJ2-7, with D uncertain. The V and J ends lost 8 bases and 6 bases respectively, with 11 bases between them. Germline-derived CDR1 and CDR2 are LNHNV and YYDKDF (reference sequence). CDR3 length equals 11 residues. The CDR3 nucleotides are TGTGCCACCTCCCCCGGTTCCGAGCAGTACTTC. Amino acid sequence: CATSPGSEQYF.

The V call is TRBV4-3, the J call TRBJ1-1; TRBD1 is a possible D gene (6 bases). Per the germline V gene, CDR1 is LGHNA and CDR2 is YSLEER. CDR3 length equals 13 residues. Trimming removed 4 bases from V and 3 bases from J, with 9 bases in between. The DNA of the CDR3 is TGCGCCAGCAGCCTCAAGGGGGACACTGAAGCTTTCTTT. Translated: CASSLKGDTEAFF.

V usage is TRBV19 and J usage is TRBJ2-7, with D tentatively TRBD1 (6 bases). Germline lookup yields CDR1 LNHDA and CDR2 SQIVND (reference sequence). The CDR3 has 15 residues. V was pared by 3 bases and J by 3 bases, with 15 bases between. This CDR3 is CASSITGTPRYEQYF. The CDR3 region has the DNA TGTGCCAGTAGTATCACCGGGACACCACGCTACGAGCAGTACTTC.

The rearrangement joins TRBV5-1 to TRBJ2-1, with TRBD2 as a possible D gene (5 bases). V lost 1 base to trimming and J lost 3 bases, with 11 bases between them. Germline lookup yields CDR1 SGHRS and CDR2 YFSETQ. This CDR3 contains 15 residues. The CDR3: CASSLSEGSYNEQFF. The CDR3, as DNA: TGCGCCAGCAGCTTGTCCGAGGGCAGCTACAATGAGCAGTTCTTC.

This clone has a single count. The chain has TRBV27 and TRBJ2-5; TRBD1 is a possible D gene (5 bases). V was pared by 8 bases and J by 6 bases, with 19 bases between. The germline V gene has CDR1 MNHEY and CDR2 SMNVEV (reference sequence). There are 14 residues in the CDR3. This chain's CDR3 is CASSTSDQGKTQYF. CDR3 coding DNA: TGTGCCAGCTCGACCTCGGACCAGGGAAAGACCCAGTACTTC.

The chain's CDR3 is CASSLSGGGNLGGYTF. Here the CDR3 DNA reads TGTGCCAGCAGCTTATCGGGGGGTGGGAATCTCGGTGGCTACACCTTC. V is TRBV7-3 and J is TRBJ1-2, with D possibly being TRBD1 (5 bases). Germline values: CDR1 SGHTA, CDR2 FQGTGA. This CDR3 has 16 residues. The V end lost 2 bases, the J end lost 7 bases, and 20 bases lay between the germline ends.

The rearrangement links TRBV4-3 to TRBJ2-7; D is uncertain. Trimming left V 5 bases short and J 4 bases short, with 12 bases between. The CDR3 runs to 13 residues. Germline values: CDR1 LGHNA, CDR2 YSLEER. This CDR3 reads CASSSGLGYEQYF. For the CDR3, the DNA is TGCGCCAGCAGCTCGGGTCTGGGGTACGAGCAGTACTTC.

The chain uses TRBV27 and TRBJ1-6; D not certain. The germline V gene encodes CDR1 MNHEY and CDR2 SMNVEV (reference sequence). V dropped 3 bases and J dropped 13 bases, with 16 bases sitting between them. The CDR3 is 14 amino acids. This CDR3 is CASSLNLWVGPLHF. In DNA form, the CDR3 reads TGTGCCAGCAGTTTGAACCTGTGGGTGGGGCCCCTCCACTTT.

The chain links TRBV6-5 to TRBJ1-2; D is possibly TRBD1 (5 bases). The CDR3 has 14 amino acids. V lost 2 bases to trimming and J lost 0 bases, with 7 bases between them. Germline-derived CDR1 and CDR2 are MNHEY and SVGAGI. The CDR3 spells CASSYGGANYGYTF. The CDR3, as DNA: TGTGCCAGCAGTTACGGGGGAGCTAACTATGGCTACACCTTC.

The CDR3 loop is CASSRQDGLGRGQFF. CDR3 nucleotide sequence: TGTGCCAGCAGTCGTCAGGACGGACTCGGGAGAGGGCAGTTCTTC. V usage is TRBV11-1 and J usage is TRBJ2-1; tentatively, D is TRBD2 (6 bases). The V gene lost 6 bases and the J gene lost 12 bases, with 24 bases spanning the gap. The CDR3 length is 15 residues. CDR1 is SGHAT and CDR2 is FQDESV in the germline V gene (reference sequence).

This rearrangement joins TRBV4-1 to TRBJ1-1; D possibly corresponds to TRBD1 (5 bases). Germline V lookup: CDR1 MGHRA, CDR2 YSYEKL. This CDR3 is built from 15 residues. Trimming left V 2 bases short and J 0 bases short, with 10 bases between. CDR3 sequence: CASSQWRGVNTEAFF. CDR3 DNA sequence: TGCGCCAGCAGCCAATGGCGGGGGGTGAACACTGAAGCTTTCTTT.

This chain connects TRBV19 to TRBJ1-2; 7 bases map to TRBD1. The ends lost 3 bases at V and 4 bases at J; junction bases unmatched: 14. The CDR3 totals 17 residues. CDR1 and CDR2 from the germline V gene are LNHDA and SQIVND (reference sequence). The CDR3 sequence is CASSIEGSDRTFYGYTF. The CDR3 nucleotides are TGTGCCAGTAGTATCGAGGGATCGGACAGGACATTCTATGGCTACACCTTC.

This clone has a single count. The gene calls are TRBV4-1 and TRBJ1-2; the match to TRBD1 covers 9 bases. Germline-derived CDR1 and CDR2 are MGHRA and YSYEKL. V was pared by 3 bases and J by 7 bases, with 21 bases of the junction left unmatched. There are 19 residues in the CDR3. CDR3 sequence: CASSHTRGTGLGDMGGYTF. The DNA for the CDR3 is TGCGCCAGCAGCCATACTAGAGGGACAGGGCTGGGGGATATGGGTGGCTACACCTTC.

The chain has TRBV12-5 and TRBJ2-1; D is unresolved. The CDR3 loop spans 13 amino acids. The V end lost 1 base, the J end lost 3 bases, and 4 bases lay between the germline ends. Per the germline V gene, CDR1 is LGHNT and CDR2 is FRNRAP. In DNA form, the CDR3 reads TGTGCTAGTGGTTTGGGGAGCTACAATGAGCAGTTCTTC. It encodes CASGLGSYNEQFF.

By share, this clone ranks as large. V is TRBV28 and J is TRBJ2-1; 12 positions agree with TRBD2. The V and J ends lost 6 bases and 3 bases, in that order; junction bases with no gene match: 9. The CDR3 contains 17 residues. Germline CDR1 reads MDHEN; CDR2 reads SYDVKM. CDR3 protein: CASRGLTSGGYYNEQFF. Written as DNA, the CDR3 is TGTGCCAGCAGGGGACTGACTAGCGGGGGATACTACAATGAGCAGTTCTTC.

This chain joins TRBV5-4 and TRBJ2-1; D tentatively reads TRBD1 or TRBD2 (5 bases each). V dropped 4 bases and J dropped 8 bases, with 16 bases sitting between them. The CDR3 has 14 amino acids. Germline assignment: CDR1 SGHNT and CDR2 YYREEE (reference sequence). DNA for the CDR3: TGTGCCAGCAGCAAGGGGACGAATCCCGATGAGCAGTTCTTC. Translation gives CASSKGTNPDEQFF.

This chain uses TRBV19 with TRBJ1-6; D unclear. The germline gives CDR1 LNHDA, CDR2 SQIVND (reference sequence). V was pared by 1 base and J by 3 bases, with 10 bases between. There are 16 residues in the CDR3. The CDR3 DNA reads TGTGCCAGTAGTATAGGGGTGGAGATCTATAATTCACCCCTCCACTTT. Its protein is CASSIGVEIYNSPLHF.

V and J are TRBV19 and TRBJ1-2; no definite D call. Trimming removed 0 bases from V and 5 bases from J, with 7 bases in between. Germline values: CDR1 LNHDA, CDR2 SQIVND (reference sequence). The CDR3 runs 13 residues. The CDR3 protein is CASSIDRRYGYTF. The CDR3 DNA reads TGTGCCAGTAGTATAGATCGGCGGTATGGCTACACCTTC. The whole variable domain, filled in from reference TRBV19 and TRBJ1-2, reads DGGITQSPKYLFRKEGQNVTLSCEQNLNHDAMYWYRQDPGQGLRLIYYSQIVNDFQKGDIAEGYSVSREKKESFPLTVTSAQKNPTAFYLCASSIDRRYGYTFGSGTRLTVV.

The chain combines TRBV9 with TRBJ2-7, with D perhaps assigned TRBD1 or TRBD2 (5 bases each). From germline, CDR1 is SGDLS and CDR2 YYNGEE. The CDR3 loop spans 15 amino acids. Trimming left V 0 bases short and J 3 bases short, with 13 bases between. The CDR3 loop is CASSVGAGTLYEQYF. In nucleotides, the CDR3 is TGTGCCAGCAGCGTAGGCGCAGGGACCCTCTACGAGCAGTACTTC.

The chain carries TRBV28 and TRBJ2-1; 7 bases fit TRBD1. J was trimmed by 12 bases and V by 2 bases; bases with no gene match: 10. The germline CDR1 and CDR2 sequences are MDHEN and SYDVKM. CDR3 size: 14 residues. CDR3 loop: CASSLGGTALGQFF. The CDR3 DNA reads TGTGCCAGCAGTTTAGGTGGGACAGCTTTAGGGCAGTTCTTC. The full variable domain, in which reference TRBV28 and TRBJ2-1 provide the parts outside the CDR3, is DVKVTQSSRYLVKRTGEKVFLECVQDMDHENMFWYRQDPGLGLRLIYFSYDVKMKEKGDIPEGYSVSREKKERFSLILESASTNQTSMYLCASSLGGTALGQFFGPGTRLTVL.